This entry lists 24 T cell receptor beta chains sequenced from one sample in a study of long-term antiretroviral therapy in people with HIV. Researchers report immunoSEQ v3.0 was run at survey level. TCRdb's copy holds only in-frame clones and misses some; the assay was immunoSEQ multiplex PCR. The data hold about 21,000 clones, with around 87% observed a single time. Sample: unsorted PBMCs, taken 0.2 years before starting antiretroviral therapy. These receptor sequences come from a man younger than 30 with HIV.

This chain uses TRBV5-1 with TRBJ1-2, with D unresolved. Per the germline V gene, CDR1 is SGHRS and CDR2 is YFSETQ. This CDR3 comprises 14 residues. Trimming took off 0 bases at V and 8 bases at J, with 14 bases between the two ends. The DNA of the CDR3 is TGCGCCAGCAGCTTGGCCGAAGATCCGGACGGCTACACCTTC. This translates into CASSLAEDPDGYTF.

V gene TRBV10-3 combines with J gene TRBJ2-5; 13 bases match TRBD2. Losses at the gene ends were 8 bases for V and 5 bases for J; bases not matched to a gene: 11. There are 16 residues in the CDR3. CDR1 and CDR2 from the germline V gene are ENHRY and SYGVKD. CDR3 protein: CAIPTRLAGGYETQYF. CDR3 DNA: TGTGCCATCCCTACCCGACTAGCGGGGGGCTATGAGACCCAGTACTTC.

This sequence joins TRBV5-1 and TRBJ2-2; 11 bases match TRBD2. The CDR3 extends over 16 amino acids. Losses at the gene ends were 1 base for V and 8 bases for J; bases not matched to a gene: 7. From germline, CDR1 is SGHRS and CDR2 YFSETQ. The CDR3 region has the DNA TGCGCCAGCAGCTTGATTAGCGGGAGGGCCGTAGGGGAGCTGTTTTTT. Translated, it gives CASSLISGRAVGELFF.

The chain links TRBV5-6 to TRBJ2-7; 11 nucleotides match TRBD1. V trimming: 4 bases; J trimming: 1 base; junction bases outside the gene matches: 4. Germline CDR1 SGHDT, CDR2 YYEEEE. The CDR3 sequence is 15 residues long. The CDR3 DNA sequence: TGTGCCAGCAGCCCGGACAGGGGGCTATCCTACGAGCAGTACTTC. Amino acids: CASSPDRGLSYEQYF.

The rearrangement links TRBV9 to TRBJ2-1; TRBD1 matches 8 bases. Germline CDR1 SGDLS, CDR2 YYNGEE. The V segment lost 1 base and the J segment 5 bases; nucleotides outside the gene matches: 8. The CDR3 length is 16 residues. The CDR3 nucleotides are TGTGCCAGCAGCGTACAGGACAGGGCCTTTCACAATGAGCAGTTCTTC. It yields the protein CASSVQDRAFHNEQFF.

This chain connects TRBV5-5 to TRBJ1-1; D call uncertain. The CDR3 is 13 amino acids. Germline V lookup: CDR1 SGHKS, CDR2 YYEKEE (reference sequence). V lost 0 bases, J lost 7 bases, and 10 bases lay in between. The CDR3 DNA is TGTGCCAGCAGCTTGGTTGAATATTTTGAAGCTTTCTTT. Translation: CASSLVEYFEAFF.

The rearrangement uses TRBV15 and TRBJ1-2; D is unclear. V was shortened by 0 bases and J by 3 bases, with 8 bases between the two germline ends. The CDR3 is made up of 14 amino acids. Germline V lookup: CDR1 LNHNV, CDR2 YYDKDF (reference sequence). CDR3 loop: CATSREGSYYGYTF. CDR3 nucleotide sequence: TGTGCCACCAGCAGAGAAGGGTCTTACTATGGCTACACCTTC.

This clone came up once. V usage is TRBV5-5 and J usage is TRBJ2-7; 10 nucleotides align to TRBD1. The CDR3 spans 15 residues. Germline V CDR1 and CDR2: SGHKS, YYEKEE (reference sequence). V was pared by 4 bases and J by 4 bases, with 8 bases of the junction left unmatched. In DNA form, the CDR3 reads TGTGCCAGCAGCCGTAGAGGGACAGGGGATTACGAGCAGTACTTC. This encodes CASSRRGTGDYEQYF.

This clone was recorded once. The rearrangement links TRBV2 to TRBJ2-2; D is perhaps TRBD2 (5 bases). V lost 4 bases, J lost 5 bases, and 14 bases lay in between. The CDR3 is made up of 15 amino acids. The germline gives CDR1 SNHLY, CDR2 FYNNEI. As DNA, the CDR3 is TGTGCCAGCAGTGTGTGGACTCTCAATACCGGGGAGCTGTTTTTT. It yields the protein CASSVWTLNTGELFF. The full variable domain, its missing parts supplied by reference TRBV2 and TRBJ2-2, is EPEVTQTPSHQVTQMGQEVILRCVPISNHLYFYWYRQILGQKVEFLVSFYNNEISEKSEIFDDQFSVERPDGSNFTLKIRSTKLEDSAMYFCASSVWTLNTGELFFGEGSRLTVL.

The V gene is TRBV7-9, the J gene TRBJ1-5; D remains ambiguous. V was trimmed by 3 bases and J by 0 bases, leaving 6 bases between them. Germline assignment: CDR1 SEHNR and CDR2 FQNEAQ (reference sequence). This CDR3 contains 14 residues. DNA of the CDR3: TGTGCCAGCAGCTTCACAGATAGCAATCAGCCCCAGCATTTT. Its protein product is CASSFTDSNQPQHF.

The count of this clone is one. The V gene is TRBV9, the J gene TRBJ2-5; 12 nucleotides agree with TRBD2. Germline assignment: CDR1 SGDLS and CDR2 YYNGEE. With V trimmed by 4 bases and J by 3 bases, 1 base remained unmatched. The CDR3 loop spans 14 amino acids. The CDR3 protein is CASSSSGREETQYF. CDR3 nucleotides: TGTGCCAGCAGCTCTAGCGGGAGGGAAGAGACCCAGTACTTC.

The chain recombines TRBV5-6 with TRBJ1-1; 8 bases match TRBD1. Germline V gene lookup returns CDR1 SGHDT and CDR2 YYEEEE. After removal of 5 bases from V and 0 bases from J, the junction contained 9 bases not matched to a gene. This CDR3 is 16 amino acids long. For the CDR3, the DNA is TGTGCCAGCAGTCTAGGACAGGGCCTTATGAACACTGAAGCTTTCTTT. It specifies CASSLGQGLMNTEAFF. Looking up the rest from reference TRBV5-6 and TRBJ1-1 gives the full variable domain: DAGVTQSPTHLIKTRGQQVTLRCSPKSGHDTVSWYQQALGQGPQFIFQYYEEEERQRGNFPDRFSGHQFPNYSSELNVNALLLGDSALYLCASSLGQGLMNTEAFFGQGTRLTVV.

A single count supports this clone. The rearrangement uses TRBV7-8 and TRBJ2-2; 7 bases line up with TRBD2. The CDR3 is 13 residues long. V trimming: 5 bases; J trimming: 6 bases; junction bases outside the gene matches: 3. Germline values: CDR1 SGHVS, CDR2 FQNEAQ. The CDR3 spells CASSHGLAGELFF. The CDR3 coding sequence is TGTGCCAGCAGCCACGGACTAGCCGGGGAGCTGTTTTTT.

V usage is TRBV5-5 and J usage is TRBJ2-3, with a tentative D call TRBD1 (6 bases). V gave up 2 bases and J gave up 3 bases, with 13 bases separating them. Germline CDR1 reads SGHKS; CDR2 reads YYEKEE (reference sequence). This CDR3 has 15 residues. CDR3 residues: CASSFTGLSTDTQYF. The CDR3 coding sequence is TGTGCCAGCAGCTTCACAGGGCTCTCTACAGATACGCAGTATTTT.

The chain couples TRBV29-1 to TRBJ2-1, with D hard to call. Trimming left V 2 bases short and J 2 bases short, with 22 bases between. The CDR3 sequence is 18 residues long. The germline V gene has CDR1 SQVTM and CDR2 ANQGSEA. The CDR3 DNA reads as TGCAGCGTTGAACTTCCCATGAGCAAGACTGGCGCCTACAATGAGCAGTTCTTC. This codes for CSVELPMSKTGAYNEQFF.

The chain recombines TRBV20-1 with TRBJ2-3, with D hard to call. The CDR3 is 11 residues long. Germline CDR1 and CDR2: DFQATT and SNEGSKA (reference sequence). V lost 6 bases and J lost 2, with 6 bases in between. CDR3 nucleotides: TGCAGTGCAGAGGTCACAGATACGCAGTATTTT. Translated: CSAEVTDTQYF.

This chain joins TRBV7-8 and TRBJ2-1; 14 positions agree with TRBD2. The CDR3 runs to 18 residues. V lost 4 bases to trimming and J lost 0 bases; unmatched junction nucleotides: 5. CDR1 is SGHVS and CDR2 is FQNEAQ in the germline V gene. The CDR3 sequence: CASSWTSGGPGSYNEQFF. The DNA for the CDR3 is TGTGCCAGCAGCTGGACTAGCGGGGGGCCGGGCTCCTACAATGAGCAGTTCTTC.

V is TRBV5-1 and J is TRBJ2-1, with D possibly TRBD1 on 5 matching bases. V dropped 7 bases and J dropped 4 bases, with 6 bases sitting between them. The CDR3 covers 11 residues. Per germline, CDR1 SGHRS and CDR2 YFSETQ. In DNA, the CDR3 is TGCGCCAGCCAGGGTTACAATGAGCAGTTCTTC. Amino acids: CASQGYNEQFF.

This clone has just one count. The chain uses TRBV7-9 and TRBJ2-2; 11 bases are shared with TRBD2. The CDR3 totals 15 residues. V lost 6 bases, J lost 5 bases, and 5 bases stayed unmatched. Looked up from germline, CDR1 is SEHNR and CDR2 is FQNEAQ (reference sequence). CDR3 in amino acids: CASRRLAGKTGELFF. In nucleotides, the CDR3 is TGTGCCAGCAGGAGACTAGCGGGAAAGACCGGGGAGCTGTTTTTT.

V gene TRBV5-4 combines with J gene TRBJ2-7, with D possibly called TRBD1 or TRBD2 (5 bases each). Per germline, CDR1 SGHNT and CDR2 YYREEE (reference sequence). The CDR3 sequence is 14 residues long. Between the trimmed V and J ends, which lost 4 bases and 2 bases, there was a span of 13 bases. CDR3 sequence (DNA): TGTGCCAGCAGCACTCCCGGGACGGCCTACGAGCAGTACTTC. Its protein is CASSTPGTAYEQYF.

The chain couples TRBV4-3 to TRBJ2-5, with D possibly matching TRBD1 (6 bases). The CDR3 runs 13 residues. Germline loops: CDR1 LGHNA, CDR2 YSLEER. V dropped 5 bases and J dropped 5 bases, with 12 bases sitting between them. CDR3 DNA: TGCGCCAGCAGCGTGGGGGCGTGGGAGACCCAGTACTTC. It translates to CASSVGAWETQYF.

The gene calls are TRBV29-1 and TRBJ1-2, with D perhaps matching TRBD1 (5 bases). Trimming removed 4 bases from V and 3 bases from J, with 9 bases in between. This CDR3 has 12 amino acids. Germline CDR1 reads SQVTM; CDR2 reads ANQGSEA. CDR3 protein: CSVVGGDYGYTF. DNA of the CDR3: TGCAGCGTTGTTGGGGGGGACTATGGCTACACCTTC.

CDR3 sequence reads: CASSSQRGPLNEQFF. CDR3 DNA sequence: TGTGCCAGCAGCAGCCAACGCGGTCCGCTTAATGAGCAGTTCTTC. V and J are TRBV14 and TRBJ2-1; D gene unclear. Germline V gene data show CDR1 as SGHDN and CDR2 as FVKESK. V was trimmed by 5 bases and J by 7 bases, leaving 18 bases between them. CDR3 length equals 15 residues.

This clone was detected only a few times. The chain uses TRBV7-8 and TRBJ2-3, with 8 bases aligning to TRBD1. V lost 4 bases to trimming and J lost 0 bases; unmatched junction nucleotides: 3. CDR1 and CDR2 (germline): SGHVS, FQNEAQ. There are 15 residues in the CDR3. As DNA, the CDR3 is TGTGCCAGCAGCTCCGGACAGGGCAGCACAGATACGCAGTATTTT. It specifies CASSSGQGSTDTQYF.